The entry that follows covers one T cell receptor beta chain sequence. Its antigen is as yet unknown. The data originate from a study of CD8+ T cells in alopecia areata. RNA was extracted and reverse transcribed into cDNA as the sequencing template. Data came from immunoSEQ multiplex PCR; TCRdb stores just in-frame clones and leaves some out. The sample lists roughly 100,000 clones, 85% to 90% occurring once. Treatment specified: oral pan-JAK inhibitor, 5-10 mg twice daily. The study team obtained lesional scalp punch biopsies and peripheral blood from alopecia areata patients. CDR3 length: 13 amino acids. The V gene's germline CDR1 is MNHEY and CDR2 SMNVEV (reference sequence). Between the trimmed V and J ends, which lost 3 bases and 6 bases, there was a span of 8 bases. Study findings and constraints: In lesional scalp, particularly from alopecia totalis/universalis, clonality was higher than in normal scalp. Sharing of TCR sequences between patients (possibly for HLA-related reasons) was less clear than in mice.

The chain carries TRBV27 and TRBJ1-4; D remains ambiguous. The clonotype comes from a human donor with alopecia areata. The input for sequencing was CD8+ T cells sorted from blood, taken around week 34, from a patient treated with tofacitinib. CDR3 DNA sequence: TGTGCCAGCAGTTTTTTCGGGGATGAAAAACTGTTTTTT. Protein sequence: CASSFFGDEKLFF. Using reference TRBV27 and TRBJ1-4 for the parts outside the CDR3, the full variable domain is EAQVTQNPRYLITVTGKKLTVTCSQNMNHEYMSWYRQDPGLGLRQIYYSMNVEVTDKGDVPEGYKVSRKEKRNFPLILESPSPNQTSLYFCASSFFGDEKLFFGSGTQLSVL.